The 11 T cell receptor beta chains listed next were all sequenced from one sample in a study of cytomegalovirus exposure and HLA in healthy donors. Clones were sequenced by immunoSEQ multiplex PCR, and TCRdb holds only the in-frame ones, with some missing. Among nearly 110,000 clones listed, approximately 90% were seen once. Sequences were obtained from PBMCs. The source of these receptors is a woman under 30 in good health and CMV-seropositive.

V usage is TRBV9 and J usage is TRBJ2-3, with 7 positions matching TRBD2. The V segment lost 0 bases and the J segment 2 bases; nucleotides outside the gene matches: 6. The CDR3 is made up of 16 amino acids. Looked up from germline, CDR1 is SGDLS and CDR2 is YYNGEE. The CDR3 region has the DNA TGTGCCAGCAGCGTAGGGGCGGGGGAGCTCACAGATACGCAGTATTTT. Its translation is CASSVGAGELTDTQYF.

CDR3 nucleotides: TGCGCCAGCAGCCAAGTGGTAGCGGGGGAGACCCAAGAGACCCAGTACTTC. The encoded protein is CASSQVVAGETQETQYF. This chain connects TRBV4-1 to TRBJ2-5; 9 nucleotides align to TRBD2. Trimming at V came to 1 base and at J to 1 base, leaving 7 bases not matched to a gene. Germline values: CDR1 MGHRA, CDR2 YSYEKL. The CDR3 runs 17 residues.

This clone was counted only a few times. The chain employs TRBV11-2 and TRBJ2-1; tentative D call: TRBD2 (6 bases). Between the trimmed V and J ends, which lost 1 base and 9 bases, there was a span of 13 bases. CDR1 is SGHAT and CDR2 is FQNNGV in the germline V gene. This CDR3 region has 14 residues. The CDR3 bases are TGTGCCAGCAGCTTAGTGGGGGGAAGAGCTGAGCAGTTCTTC. Translation: CASSLVGGRAEQFF.

This chain links TRBV28 with TRBJ1-6; D unresolved. V was clipped by 2 bases and J by 6 bases, with 14 bases between them. This CDR3 comprises 16 residues. Germline V gene sequence: CDR1 MDHEN, CDR2 SYDVKM. The DNA of the CDR3 is TGTGCCAGCAGTTTAGGCGCCGGACTCATTAATTCACCCCTCCACTTT. This translates into CASSLGAGLINSPLHF.

This clone was observed a few times. The rearrangement links TRBV6-6 to TRBJ2-7, with 9 positions matching TRBD2. This CDR3 comprises 13 residues. CDR1 MNHNY and CDR2 SVGAGI come from the germline V gene (reference sequence). V was clipped by 8 bases and J by 4 bases; unmatched bases: 6. The CDR3 DNA is TGTGCCAGCTGGGGTAGCGGGGGTTACGAGCAGTACGTC. This codes for CASWGSGGYEQYV.

This clone has just one count. V and J are TRBV19 and TRBJ1-2; D remains unclear. The germline V and J ends were trimmed by 1 base and 3 bases, with 12 bases remaining between them. Germline V lookup: CDR1 LNHDA, CDR2 SQIVND (reference sequence). The CDR3 runs 15 residues. CDR3 nucleotide sequence: TGTGCCAGTAGTATAGCTGGCACAGCCCACTATGGCTACACCTTC. Translating gives CASSIAGTAHYGYTF.

The chain combines TRBV6-1 with TRBJ1-4, with D tentatively TRBD1 (6 bases). Deletions cut 8 bases from V and 5 bases from J, with 18 bases between. Germline lookup yields CDR1 MNHNS and CDR2 SASEGT. The CDR3 spans 15 residues. CDR3 DNA: TGTGCCAGCCTAGGGGGATTCGGAGCAAATGAAAAACTGTTTTTT. Its protein product is CASLGGFGANEKLFF.

The J gene is TRBJ1-6, the V gene TRBV6-1, with 10 bases aligning to TRBD1. CDR1 and CDR2 (germline): MNHNS, SASEGT. V shed 2 bases and J 0 bases; nucleotides not matched to a gene: 1. The CDR3 consists of 17 residues. Written as DNA, the CDR3 is TGTGCCAGCAGTGAAAGGGACAGGGGCTCCTATAATTCACCCCTCCACTTT. This translates into CASSERDRGSYNSPLHF.

V is TRBV9 and J is TRBJ2-1, with D perhaps matching TRBD2 (6 bases). The length of the CDR3 is 10 residues. Germline V gives CDR1 SGDLS, CDR2 YYNGEE. V gave up 7 bases and J gave up 7 bases, with 6 bases separating them. CDR3 sequence: CASAGNEQFF. The CDR3 DNA reads as TGTGCCAGCGCGGGAAATGAGCAGTTCTTC. Full variable domain (outside the CDR3, taken from reference TRBV9 and TRBJ2-1): DSGVTQTPKHLITATGQRVTLRCSPRSGDLSVYWYQQSLDQGLQFLIQYYNGEERAKGNILERFSAQQFPDLHSELNLSSLELGDSALYFCASAGNEQFFGPGTRLTVL.

The sample holds one count of this clone. This sequence joins TRBV6-5 and TRBJ1-2, with D perhaps TRBD1 (6 bases). With 6 bases removed from V and 7 bases from J, the gap between germline ends came to 15 bases. Per the germline V gene, CDR1 is MNHEY and CDR2 is SVGAGI. The CDR3 loop spans 13 amino acids. The DNA of the CDR3 is TGTGCCAGCAGAGATACAGGGTGGGGTGGCTACACCTTC. This gives the protein CASRDTGWGGYTF.

The rearrangement links TRBV2 to TRBJ1-2; 8 bases line up with TRBD1. J lost 4 bases, V lost 6 bases, and 7 bases had no gene match. The CDR3 has 14 residues. Germline CDR1 and CDR2: SNHLY and FYNNEI. The CDR3 DNA follows: TGTGCCAGCAGCTGGGACAGGATCAGCTATGGCTACACCTTC. It is translated as CASSWDRISYGYTF. Supplemented by reference TRBV2 and TRBJ1-2, the full variable domain reads EPEVTQTPSHQVTQMGQEVILRCVPISNHLYFYWYRQILGQKVEFLVSFYNNEISEKSEIFDDQFSVERPDGSNFTLKIRSTKLEDSAMYFCASSWDRISYGYTFGSGTRLTVV.